This T cell receptor beta chain appears in the sequencing data of a study of shared clonotypes between healthy human individuals. Overall study context: The people who gave samples were a couple of women and a few men aged 18 to 49. The study's findings and limits: Sampling was confined to blood; repertoires within tissues likely differ.

V was pared by 3 bases and J by 0 bases, with 9 bases between. Germline lookup yields CDR1 LNHDA and CDR2 SQIVND (reference sequence). The CDR3 has 15 residues. The repertoire was sequenced with immunoSEQ multiplex PCR; TCRdb's copy has only in-frame clones and lacks some. The table lists roughly 500,000 clones, 70% to 80% of them singletons. Notes on this clone: Its target is not known.

Each unsorted sample relied on roughly 90 million PBMCs as its source of genomic DNA. The chain combines TRBV19 with TRBJ2-1, with TRBD2 as a possible D gene (5 bases). Sequencing was done on a sample of PBMCs. The sequence came from a woman in her 40s in good health. Some clones in this sample may be carry-over from other donors' samples. CDR3 amino acids: CASSISGLSYNEQFF. DNA of the CDR3: TGTGCCAGTAGTATCAGCGGACTCTCCTACAATGAGCAGTTCTTC.